Sequencing of this TCR beta chain was carried out in a study of T cell responses to AZD1222 COVID-19 vaccine. General study findings and limits: Sampling captured repertoires only after the peak T cell response.

Generated by immunoSEQ multiplex PCR, the TCRdb table keeps only in-frame clones and is missing some. This sample has some 130,000 clones, with roughly 90% found just once. The CDR3 consists of 18 residues. Comments on this clone: As yet, its antigen is unknown.

The sequencing used peripheral blood, collected on day 0 of AZD1222 vaccination. V and J are TRBV12-1 and TRBJ1-1; TRBD1, the D gene given by the table, was not confirmed from the DNA. TRBV12-1 corresponds to a pseudogene. The TCR comes from an adult in good health. The CDR3 protein is CASSFAVRPGQRNTEAFF. The CDR3 DNA is TGTGCCAGCAGCTTTGCTGTACGACCGGGACAGAGGAACACTGAAGCTTTCTTT.